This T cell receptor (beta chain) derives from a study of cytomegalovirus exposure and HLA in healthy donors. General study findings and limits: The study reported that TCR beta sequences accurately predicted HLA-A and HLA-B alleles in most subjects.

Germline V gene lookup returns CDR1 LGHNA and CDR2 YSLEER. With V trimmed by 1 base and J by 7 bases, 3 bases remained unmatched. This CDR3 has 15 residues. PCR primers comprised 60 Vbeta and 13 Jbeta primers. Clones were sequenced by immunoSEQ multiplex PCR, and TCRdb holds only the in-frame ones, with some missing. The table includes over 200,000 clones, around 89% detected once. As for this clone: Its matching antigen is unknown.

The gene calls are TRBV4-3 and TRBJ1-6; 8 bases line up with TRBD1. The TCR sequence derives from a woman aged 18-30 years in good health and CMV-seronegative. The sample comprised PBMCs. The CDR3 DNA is TGCGCCAGCAGCCAAGGACAGGGGAGCAATTCACCCCTCCACTTT. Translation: CASSQGQGSNSPLHF.